A selection of T cell receptor beta chains follows, all from one sample in a study of cytomegalovirus exposure and HLA in healthy donors. Clones were sequenced by immunoSEQ multiplex PCR, and TCRdb holds only the in-frame ones, with some missing. The data contain around 140,000 clones, about four fifths of them seen just once; the ten biggest clones take up about 4.4%. Sequenced sample: PBMCs. These receptors came from a man aged 35-49 years in good health and CMV-seronegative. The CDR3 runs from the conserved cysteine through the conserved F or W. The D gene is left open where the match is weak. Only some rows state a clone size, as once, few, many or a class for expanded clones.

.	.	TRBV15	TRBJ1-6	CATSRDDRTNSPLHF	TGTGCCACCAGCAGAGACGACAGGACCAATTCACCCCTCCACTTT
TRBD2	.	TRBV7-2	TRBJ2-2	CASSFGGTTGELFF	TGTGCCAGCAGCTTCGGGGGGACGACCGGGGAGCTGTTTTTT
TRBD1	once	TRBV6-1	TRBJ2-7	CASSEAGQGPPVGEQYF	TGTGCCAGCAGTGAGGCCGGACAGGGACCTCCGGTTGGGGAGCAGTACTTC
TRBD1	.	TRBV18	TRBJ1-4	CASSHRGGRSDEKLFF	TGTGCCAGCTCCCACAGGGGCGGGCGGTCGGATGAAAAACTGTTTTTT
.	once	TRBV5-1	TRBJ1-1	CASSLGQHRDLLHTEAFF	TGCGCCAGCAGCTTGGGGCAACACAGGGACCTACTCCACACTGAAGCTTTCTTT
.	.	TRBV5-4	TRBJ1-3	CASSDGDSGNTIYF	TGTGCCAGCAGCGACGGAGACTCTGGAAACACCATATATTTT
.	.	TRBV30	TRBJ1-1	CAWSVIGVDTEAFF	TGTGCCTGGAGTGTAATCGGGGTCGACACTGAAGCTTTCTTT
.	.	TRBV19	TRBJ2-1	CASGGTGISSSYNEQFF	TGTGCCAGCGGGGGGACAGGCATTTCTAGCTCCTACAATGAGCAGTTCTTC
.	.	TRBV5-4	TRBJ2-3	CASSLAGDTQYF	TGTGCCAGCAGCTTGGCCGGAGATACGCAGTATTTT
TRBD2	.	TRBV4-1	TRBJ2-7	CASSQFLAGGKNEQYF	TGCGCCAGCAGCCAATTCCTAGCGGGGGGTAAAAACGAGCAGTACTTC
.	few	TRBV27	TRBJ1-5	CASSLFAGRSNQPQHF	TGTGCCAGCAGTTTATTTGCAGGCCGTAGCAATCAGCCCCAGCATTTT
.	.	TRBV19	TRBJ1-5	CASSRQNSNQPQHF	TGTGCCAGTAGTCGACAAAATAGCAATCAGCCCCAGCATTTT